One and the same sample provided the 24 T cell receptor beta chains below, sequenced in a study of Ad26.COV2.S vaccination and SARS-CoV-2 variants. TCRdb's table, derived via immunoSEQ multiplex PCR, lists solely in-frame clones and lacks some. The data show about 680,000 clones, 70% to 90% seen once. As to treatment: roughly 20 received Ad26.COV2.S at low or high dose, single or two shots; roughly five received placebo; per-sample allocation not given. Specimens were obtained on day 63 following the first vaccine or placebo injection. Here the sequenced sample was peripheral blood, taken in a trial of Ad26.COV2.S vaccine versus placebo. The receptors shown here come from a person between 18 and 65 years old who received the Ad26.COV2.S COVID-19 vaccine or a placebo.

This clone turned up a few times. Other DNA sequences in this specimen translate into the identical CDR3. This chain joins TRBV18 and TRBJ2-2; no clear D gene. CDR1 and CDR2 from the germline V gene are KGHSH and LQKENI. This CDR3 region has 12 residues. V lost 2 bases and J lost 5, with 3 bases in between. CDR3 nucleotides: TGTGCCAGCTCACCAACTACCGGGGAGCTGTTTTTT. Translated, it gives CASSPTTGELFF.

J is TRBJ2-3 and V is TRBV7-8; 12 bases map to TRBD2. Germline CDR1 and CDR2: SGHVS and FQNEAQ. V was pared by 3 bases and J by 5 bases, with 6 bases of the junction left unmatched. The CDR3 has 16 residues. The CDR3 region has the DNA TGTGCCAGCAGCTTTAGACTAGCGGGAGTTCGAGATACGCAGTATTTT. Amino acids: CASSFRLAGVRDTQYF.

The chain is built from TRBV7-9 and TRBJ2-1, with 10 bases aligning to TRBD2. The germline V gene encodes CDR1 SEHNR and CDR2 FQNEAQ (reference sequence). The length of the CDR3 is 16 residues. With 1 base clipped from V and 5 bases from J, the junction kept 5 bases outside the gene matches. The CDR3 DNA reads TGTGCCAGCAGCTTAGGGCTAGCGGGGGCCCACAATGAGCAGTTCTTC. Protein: CASSLGLAGAHNEQFF. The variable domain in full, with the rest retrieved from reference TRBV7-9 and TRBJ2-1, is DTGVSQNPRHKITKRGQNVTFRCDPISEHNRLYWYRQTLGQGPEFLTYFQNEAQLEKSRLLSDRFSAERPKGSFSTLEIQRTEQGDSAMYLCASSLGLAGAHNEQFFGPGTRLTVL.

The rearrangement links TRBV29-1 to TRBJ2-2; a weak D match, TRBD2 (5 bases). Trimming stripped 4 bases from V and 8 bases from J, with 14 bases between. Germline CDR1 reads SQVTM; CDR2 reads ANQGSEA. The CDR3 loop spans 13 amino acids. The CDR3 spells CSVGGRGWGELFF. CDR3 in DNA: TGCAGCGTTGGAGGGAGAGGATGGGGGGAGCTGTTTTTT.

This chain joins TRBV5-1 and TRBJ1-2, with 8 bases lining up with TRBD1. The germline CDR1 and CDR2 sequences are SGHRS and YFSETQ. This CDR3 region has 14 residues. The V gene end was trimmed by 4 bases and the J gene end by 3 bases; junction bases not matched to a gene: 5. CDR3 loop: CASSLVQGDYGYTF. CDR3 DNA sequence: TGCGCCAGCAGCCTAGTACAGGGGGACTATGGCTACACCTTC.

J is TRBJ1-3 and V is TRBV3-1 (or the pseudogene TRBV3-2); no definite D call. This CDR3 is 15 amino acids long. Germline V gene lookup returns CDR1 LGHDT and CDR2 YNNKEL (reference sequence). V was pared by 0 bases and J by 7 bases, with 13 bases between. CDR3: CASSQDMVGRNTIYF. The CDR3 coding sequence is TGTGCCAGCAGCCAAGATATGGTAGGGCGGAACACCATATATTTT.

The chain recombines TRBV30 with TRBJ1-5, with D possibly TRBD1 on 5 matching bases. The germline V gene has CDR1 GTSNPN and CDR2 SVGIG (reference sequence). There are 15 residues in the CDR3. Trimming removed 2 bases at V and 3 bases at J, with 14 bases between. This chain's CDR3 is CAWSSGQGLNQPQHF. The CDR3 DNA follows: TGTGCCTGGAGTAGTGGCCAGGGCCTCAATCAGCCCCAGCATTTT.

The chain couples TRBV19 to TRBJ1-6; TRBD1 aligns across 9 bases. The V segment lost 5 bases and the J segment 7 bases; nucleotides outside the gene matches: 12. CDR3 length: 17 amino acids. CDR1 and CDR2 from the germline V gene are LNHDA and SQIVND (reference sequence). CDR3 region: CASSFRTGAMGNSPLHF. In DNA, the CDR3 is TGTGCCAGTAGTTTCCGGACAGGGGCAATGGGAAATTCACCCCTCCACTTT.

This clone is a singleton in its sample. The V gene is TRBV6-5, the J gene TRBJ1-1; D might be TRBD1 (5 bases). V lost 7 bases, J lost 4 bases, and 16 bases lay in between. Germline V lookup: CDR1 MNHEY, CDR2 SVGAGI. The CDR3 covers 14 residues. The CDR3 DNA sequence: TGTGCCAGCATCCCCGCCCCCAGGGTCACTGAAGCTTTCTTT. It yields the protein CASIPAPRVTEAFF.

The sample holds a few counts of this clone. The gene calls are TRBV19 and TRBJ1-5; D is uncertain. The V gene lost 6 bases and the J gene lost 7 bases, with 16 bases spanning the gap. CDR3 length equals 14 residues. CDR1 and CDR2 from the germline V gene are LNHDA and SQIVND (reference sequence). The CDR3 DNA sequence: TGTGCCAGTAGGTCCCGCGGGGTTGGGCAGCCCCAGCATTTT. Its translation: CASRSRGVGQPQHF.

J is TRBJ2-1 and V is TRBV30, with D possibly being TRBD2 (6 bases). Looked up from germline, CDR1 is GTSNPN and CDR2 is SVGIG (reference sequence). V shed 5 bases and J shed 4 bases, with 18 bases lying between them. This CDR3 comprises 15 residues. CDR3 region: CAWGRTAGRYNEQFF. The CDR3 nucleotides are TGTGCCTGGGGGAGGACGGCAGGGAGGTACAATGAGCAGTTCTTC.

The CDR3 coding sequence is TGTGCCACCAGCAGAGACAAGGGTTTTAATGAAAAACTGTTTTTT. Translated, it gives CATSRDKGFNEKLFF. This rearrangement joins TRBV15 to TRBJ1-4; D not resolved. Trimming pared 0 bases from V and 4 bases from J, leaving 9 bases between. CDR3 length: 15 amino acids. CDR1 is LNHNV and CDR2 is YYDKDF in the germline V gene (reference sequence). The full variable domain, rest sourced from reference TRBV15 and TRBJ1-4, is DAMVIQNPRYQVTQFGKPVTLSCSQTLNHNVMYWYQQKSSQAPKLLFHYYDKDFNNEADTPDNFQSRRPNTSFCFLDIRSPGLGDTAMYLCATSRDKGFNEKLFFGSGTQLSVL.

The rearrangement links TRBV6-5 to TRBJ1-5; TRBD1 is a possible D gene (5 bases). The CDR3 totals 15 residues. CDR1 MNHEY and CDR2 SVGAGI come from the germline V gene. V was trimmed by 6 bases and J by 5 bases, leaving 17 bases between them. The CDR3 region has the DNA TGTGCCAGCAGCCGGGGACTTACGGGCCATCAGCCCCAGCATTTT. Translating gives CASSRGLTGHQPQHF.

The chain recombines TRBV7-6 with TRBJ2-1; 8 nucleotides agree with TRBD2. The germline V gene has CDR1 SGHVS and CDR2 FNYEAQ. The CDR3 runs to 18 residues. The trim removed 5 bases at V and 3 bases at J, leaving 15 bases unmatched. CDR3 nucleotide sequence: TGTGCCAGCAGCGAACTAGCGGCCTTTTTTCCCGACTACAATGAGCAGTTCTTC. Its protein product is CASSELAAFFPDYNEQFF.

CDR3 region: CASSWDVTTGELFF. The DNA for the CDR3 is TGTGCCAGCAGCTGGGACGTAACAACCGGGGAGCTGTTTTTT. This sequence joins TRBV7-2 and TRBJ2-2; either TRBD1 or TRBD2 may fit D (5 bases each). Germline V CDR1 and CDR2: SGHTA, FQGNSA. The CDR3 spans 14 residues. V was pared by 4 bases and J by 5 bases, with 11 bases between. The full variable domain, rest sourced from reference TRBV7-2 and TRBJ2-2, is GAGVSQSPSNKVTEKGKDVELRCDPISGHTALYWYRQSLGQGLEFLIYFQGNSAPDKSGLPSDRFSAERTGGSVSTLTIQRTQQEDSAVYLCASSWDVTTGELFFGEGSRLTVL.

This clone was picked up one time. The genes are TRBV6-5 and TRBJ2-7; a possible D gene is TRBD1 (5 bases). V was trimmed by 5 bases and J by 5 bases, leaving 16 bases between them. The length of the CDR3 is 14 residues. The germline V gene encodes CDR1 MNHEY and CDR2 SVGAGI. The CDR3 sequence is CASSNWAGMDEQYF. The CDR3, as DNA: TGTGCCAGCAGTAATTGGGCAGGGATGGACGAGCAGTACTTC.

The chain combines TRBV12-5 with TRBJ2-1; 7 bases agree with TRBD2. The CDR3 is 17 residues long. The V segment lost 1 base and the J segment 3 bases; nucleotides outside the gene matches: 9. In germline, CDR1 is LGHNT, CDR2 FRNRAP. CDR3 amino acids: CASGLGGASGGYNEQFF. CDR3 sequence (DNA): TGTGCTAGTGGTTTGGGTGGGGCTAGCGGAGGCTACAATGAGCAGTTCTTC.

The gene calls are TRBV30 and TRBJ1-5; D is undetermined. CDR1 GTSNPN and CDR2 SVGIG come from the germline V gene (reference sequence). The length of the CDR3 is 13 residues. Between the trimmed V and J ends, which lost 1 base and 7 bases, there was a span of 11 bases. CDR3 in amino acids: CAWSEGMGQPQHF. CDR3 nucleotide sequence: TGTGCCTGGAGTGAGGGTATGGGACAGCCCCAGCATTTT.

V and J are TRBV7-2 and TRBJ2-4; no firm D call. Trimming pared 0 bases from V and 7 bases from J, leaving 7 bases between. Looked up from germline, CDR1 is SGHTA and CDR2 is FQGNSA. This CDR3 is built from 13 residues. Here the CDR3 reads CASSLADGNIQYF. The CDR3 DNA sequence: TGTGCCAGCAGCTTAGCGGATGGGAACATTCAGTACTTC.

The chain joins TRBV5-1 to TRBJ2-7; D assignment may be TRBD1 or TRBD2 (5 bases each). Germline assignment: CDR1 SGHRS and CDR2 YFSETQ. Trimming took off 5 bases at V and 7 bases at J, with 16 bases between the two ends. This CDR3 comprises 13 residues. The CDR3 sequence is CASSSQGTGEQYF. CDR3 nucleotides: TGCGCCAGCAGTTCTCAGGGAACGGGGGAGCAGTACTTC.

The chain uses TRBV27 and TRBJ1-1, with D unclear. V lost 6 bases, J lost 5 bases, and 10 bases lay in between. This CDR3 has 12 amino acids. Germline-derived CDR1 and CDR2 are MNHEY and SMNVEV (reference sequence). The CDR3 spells CASRTVATEAFF. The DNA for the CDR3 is TGTGCCAGCAGAACAGTAGCAACTGAAGCTTTCTTT.

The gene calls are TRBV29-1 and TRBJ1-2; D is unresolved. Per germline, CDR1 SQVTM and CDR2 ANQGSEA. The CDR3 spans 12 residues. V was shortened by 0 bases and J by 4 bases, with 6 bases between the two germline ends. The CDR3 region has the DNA TGCAGCGTTGAAGATCCTATCTATGGCTACACCTTC. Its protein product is CSVEDPIYGYTF.

CDR3 in DNA: TGCGCCAGCAGCCCACGGGGGGAGGCGGGTGAGCAGTACTTC. This translates into CASSPRGEAGEQYF. The V and J genes are TRBV5-1 and TRBJ2-7; 7 bases are a match to TRBD2. This CDR3 comprises 14 residues. CDR1 and CDR2 (germline): SGHRS, YFSETQ. With V trimmed by 4 bases and J by 7 bases, 11 bases remained unmatched.

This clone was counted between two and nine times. In nucleotides, the CDR3 is TGTGCCAGTAGTGTCCTCGGGACAGGCTTTTACGAGCAGTACTTC. As protein: CASSVLGTGFYEQYF. The chain has TRBV19 and TRBJ2-7; 8 positions agree with TRBD1. V lost 5 bases to trimming and J lost 4 bases; unmatched junction nucleotides: 10. Germline values: CDR1 LNHDA, CDR2 SQIVND (reference sequence). This CDR3 region has 15 residues.